This is a list of T cell receptor beta chains from one sample in a study of cytomegalovirus exposure and HLA in healthy donors. TCRdb's table, derived via immunoSEQ multiplex PCR, lists solely in-frame clones and lacks some. The table includes some 130,000 clones, about 91% detected once. Sequencing was carried out using PBMCs. All receptors come from a woman aged 18-30 years in good health and CMV-seronegative. Each CDR3 is given with its conserved first and last residue. The D gene is left open where the match is weak. The listing skips clone size in some rows; elsewhere it reads once, few, many or a size class.

>TRBD2|TRBV10-3|NA|TRBJ2-3
TGTGCCATTTCCATTAGCGGGGGCAACACAGATACGCAGTATTTT
CAISISGGNTDTQYF
>TRBD1|TRBV6-5|NA|TRBJ2-7
TGTGCCAGCAGGCGCGACAGGGGCTTGGTCTACGAGCAGTACTTC
CASRRDRGLVYEQYF
>TRBD2|TRBV27|NA|TRBJ2-3
TGTGCCAGCAGTTTACTACCTAGCGGGGTTAGCACAGATACGCAGTATTTT
CASSLLPSGVSTDTQYF
>NA|TRBV11-1|NA|TRBJ1-1
TGTGCCAGCAGCCAGGGAGGTGGGGCACGGATTATGAACACTGAAGCTTTCTTT
CASSQGGGARIMNTEAFF
>NA|TRBV6-1|NA|TRBJ1-2
TGTGCCAGCAGTGAATCCGGGGTGTCGAACTATGGCTACACCTTC
CASSESGVSNYGYTF
>NA|TRBV2|few|TRBJ1-3
TGTGCCAGCAGTGCATCCACAGGGACTGGAAACACCATATATTTT
CASSASTGTGNTIYF
>NA|TRBV4-1|NA|TRBJ1-5
TGCGCCAGCAGCCAAGAGAGGCCAGAAACAAGAAGCAATCAGCCCCAGCATTTT
CASSQERPETRSNQPQHF
>NA|TRBV19|once|TRBJ1-1
TGTGCCAGTAGTATACAGGGTCTTGAAGCTTTCTTT
CASSIQGLEAFF
>TRBD2|TRBV5-1|NA|TRBJ2-7
TGCGCCAGCAGCCTGGGGACTAGCGGGAGCTACGAGCAGTACTTC
CASSLGTSGSYEQYF
>NA|TRBV7-9|NA|TRBJ1-2
TGTGCCAGCAGCCCGGAAAACTGGGGCGGCTACACCTTC
CASSPENWGGYTF
>TRBD1|TRBV7-3|few|TRBJ2-2
TGTGCCAGCAGCTCGGGACAGGGAGGGGTTACCGGGGAGCTGTTTTTT
CASSSGQGGVTGELFF
>NA|TRBV5-4|NA|TRBJ1-3
TGTGCCAGCAGCCTGGGGGGTACAGGTTTATTTGGAAACACCATATATTTT
CASSLGGTGLFGNTIYF
>NA|TRBV4-1|NA|TRBJ1-1
TGCGCCAGCAGCCAGGGACCCCGGGACTACTCCTCCAATGGGGCTTTCTTT
CASSQGPRDYSSNGAFF
>NA|TRBV27|NA|TRBJ1-1
TGTGCCAGCAGTTTTAACAGGGAAGCTTTCTTT
CASSFNREAFF
>NA|TRBV7-2|NA|TRBJ1-2
TGTGCCAGCAACCACCAAGTAGGCAGGGAATCTTATGGCTACACCTTC
CASNHQVGRESYGYTF
>NA|TRBV7-9|once|TRBJ1-4
TGTGCCAGCAGCTCCGGGACACTTAATGAAAAACTGTTTTTT
CASSSGTLNEKLFF
>NA|TRBV19|NA|TRBJ1-2
TGTGCCAGTAGCGGGAGCTTGTGGGGGTCGATCAACTATGGCTACACCTTC
CASSGSLWGSINYGYTF
>NA|TRBV5-8|NA|TRBJ1-6
TGTGCCAGCACTACCATTCCGGGGAGCTCCTATAATTCACCCCTCCACTTT
CASTTIPGSSYNSPLHF
>NA|TRBV5-1|NA|TRBJ1-1
TGCGCCAGCAGGCAAACAGTGCAGACTGAAGCTTTCTTT
CASRQTVQTEAFF
>TRBD1|TRBV9|NA|TRBJ1-4
TGTGCCAGCAGCTTACATGAAGGGGGCAGGGAAGACGAAAAACTGTTTTTT
CASSLHEGGREDEKLFF
>TRBD1|TRBV7-2|NA|TRBJ1-5
TGTGCCAGCAGCGAACGACAGGGATACCAGCCCCAGCATTTT
CASSERQGYQPQHF
>TRBD1|TRBV18|NA|TRBJ2-7
TGTGCCAGCTCACCAGTTCAAGCGCAGGGGGCTGCTTACGAGCAGTACTTC
CASSPVQAQGAAYEQYF
>NA|TRBV4-1|NA|TRBJ2-3
TGCGCCAGCAGCCAAGAGGAGGGTTCAGATACGCAGTATTTT
CASSQEEGSDTQYF
>TRBD1|TRBV19|NA|TRBJ2-2
TGTGCCAGTAGTGTCGACAGGGGCGGGGAGCTGTTTTTT
CASSVDRGGELFF
>NA|TRBV18|NA|TRBJ1-2
TGTGCCAGCTCACCCGGGGACAAAAGTTACTATGGCTACACCTTC
CASSPGDKSYYGYTF
>TRBD1|TRBV6-4|few|TRBJ1-2
TGTGCCAGCAGCGACGGGACAGATGTTACTAACTATGGCTACACCTTC
CASSDGTDVTNYGYTF
>NA|TRBV7-3|NA|TRBJ2-3
TGTGCCAGCAGCTTAGGGCAGTTCTCTAGCACAGATACGCAGTATTTT
CASSLGQFSSTDTQYF
>TRBD2|TRBV5-1|NA|TRBJ2-1
TGCGCCAGCAGCGAGGCCGGGACTAGCGTTGAGCAGTTCTTC
CASSEAGTSVEQFF
>TRBD1|TRBV7-3|NA|TRBJ2-6
TGTGCCAGCAGCCTAGACAGGGCCTCCAACGTCCTGACTTTC
CASSLDRASNVLTF
>NA|TRBV5-1|NA|TRBJ2-3
TGCGCCAGCAGCTGGAACCCCGGGGGCACAGATACGCAGTATTTT
CASSWNPGGTDTQYF
>NA|TRBV2|NA|TRBJ1-1
TGTGCCAGCAGTGATGAGGGCAACACTGAAGCTTTCTTT
CASSDEGNTEAFF
>TRBD2|TRBV9|NA|TRBJ2-1
TGTGCCAGCAGCGCTAGCGGGGGATACAATGAGCAGTTCTTC
CASSASGGYNEQFF
>TRBD1|TRBV6-6|NA|TRBJ1-1
TGTGCCAGCAGTTACTGGGACAGGGGGATGAACACTGAAGCTTTCTTT
CASSYWDRGMNTEAFF
>TRBD1|TRBV2|NA|TRBJ1-2
TGTGCCAGCAGGGACCGTTTTCCGGGACAGGGTGCGGGGTATGGCTACACCTTC
CASRDRFPGQGAGYGYTF
>TRBD1|TRBV5-1|NA|TRBJ1-4
TGCGCCAGCAAAGGGACAGACTTCGAAAAACTGTTTTTT
CASKGTDFEKLFF
>NA|TRBV19|NA|TRBJ1-2
TGTGCCCCCCGCCCCAGTTTAACCCCGTCCCAGCGGGGTGGCTACACCTTC
CAPRPSLTPSQRGGYTF
>NA|TRBV5-4|NA|TRBJ2-5
TGTGCCAGCAGCGCTACGCTAGCCTTTCAAGAGACCCAGTACTTC
CASSATLAFQETQYF
>TRBD2|TRBV6-1|NA|TRBJ2-7
TGTGCCAGCTCCCCGGGACTAAACTACGAGCAGTACTTC
CASSPGLNYEQYF
>TRBD1|TRBV2|NA|TRBJ1-2
TGTGCCAGCACGGGACAGGTACACTATGGCTACACCTTC
CASTGQVHYGYTF
>TRBD2|TRBV2|NA|TRBJ2-1
TGTGCCAGCAGAAAAAAGGGACTAGCGGACAATGAGCAGTTCTTC
CASRKKGLADNEQFF
>NA|TRBV6-5|NA|TRBJ1-2
TGTGCCAGCAGCGGGGGGAGGGGTGGAGGCTACACCTTC
CASSGGRGGGYTF
>NA|TRBV7-3|NA|TRBJ1-1
TGTGCCAGCAGCTACCAGGGCCGCGGGAGTGAAGCTTTCTTT
CASSYQGRGSEAFF
>TRBD1|TRBV10-3|NA|TRBJ2-7
TGTGCCATCAGTGAGGGAATAAACAGGGGGCCCTACGAGCAGTACTTC
CAISEGINRGPYEQYF
>TRBD1|TRBV5-6|NA|TRBJ2-7
TGTGCCAGCAGCTTATTAGGGGGCCGACCCTACGAGCAGTACTTC
CASSLLGGRPYEQYF
>NA|TRBV10-3|NA|TRBJ1-2
TGTGCCATCAGTGGACTGGCCAGGGTGGATGGCTACACCTTC
CAISGLARVDGYTF